This T cell receptor (beta chain) was observed in a study of T cell changes during pregnancy in multiple sclerosis. This CDR3 spans 14 amino acids. From germline, CDR1 is SGHRS and CDR2 YFSETQ. V was trimmed by 4 bases and J by 7 bases, leaving 15 bases between them. Only in-frame clones appear in the TCRdb table, and some are missing; sequencing was by immunoSEQ multiplex PCR. This sample yields under 70,000 clones, of which approximately 91% are seen a single time; about 1.5% belongs to the top ten. Sample: peripheral blood, taken in the second trimester of pregnancy. The chain employs TRBV5-1 and TRBJ1-3, with unresolved D. The receptor was derived from a female donor with multiple sclerosis, enrolled in a pregnancy study. DNA for the CDR3: TGCGCCAGCAGCAGAGACGGAGGGTTCAACACCATATATTTT. Amino acids: CASSRDGGFNTIYF.